One T cell receptor (beta chain) is described in this entry. Its antigen is unidentified. This specimen comes from a study of early stage breast cancer tumors. Study-level background: Of fewer than 20 invasive breast tumors, about 12 were hormone receptor-positive, HER2-negative. Study-wide results and caveats: Comparing each tissue with blood distinguished tumor from normal in about 85% of the 16 patients. Compared with adjacent normal breast tissue, tumors showed roughly 2.5-fold greater T cell density and higher clonality.

In germline, CDR1 is SGHTA, CDR2 FQGTGA. V dropped 4 bases and J dropped 2; count of bases not matched to a gene: 8. This CDR3 has 18 residues. Blood replicates held 0.5 ug DNA, tumor or normal breast approximately 1.5 ug, two each. The repertoire was sequenced with immunoSEQ multiplex PCR; TCRdb's copy has only in-frame clones and lacks some. The data contain about 31,000 clones, roughly four fifths of them singletons. The chain employs TRBV7-3 and TRBJ2-1; 13 positions agree with TRBD2. Sequencing was performed on breast tumor tissue. This clonotype originated in a person aged 25 to 39 with breast cancer. In DNA form, the CDR3 reads TGTGCCAGCAGCTCGTTTAAGGGACTAGCGGGACCCTACAATGAGCAGTTCTTC. It encodes CASSSFKGLAGPYNEQFF.